The rows below give T cell receptor beta chains drawn from one sample of a study of T-cell reconstitution after alpha-beta-depleted transplantation in children. TCRdb reanalysed the PCR reads using MiXCR and keeps one entry per CDR3 protein. The sample yields some 450,000 distinct CDR3 sequences, over 40% seen once. Sequenced material: PBMCs, taken before TCRalphabeta/CD19-depleted stem cell transplant. Receptors originate from a girl aged 2-10 years with aplastic anemia, due to receive a stem cell transplant. CDR3s include the opening cysteine and the closing phenylalanine or tryptophan.

CDR3,V,length
CASRTTSSGNTIYF,TRBV12-3/TRBV12-4,14
CASRPHTETQYF,TRBV6-5,12
CASSYDSVGSYNEQFF,TRBV6-5,16
CAGPPNGELFYNEQFF,TRBV6-1,16
CATSGRTGDYEQYF,TRBV15,14
CASITLTGDSYNEQFF,TRBV2,16
CASSSEGGQGTEAFF,TRBV7-9,15
CASSLKRERSNEQFF,TRBV7-2,15
CASSSRDYRSDTQYF,TRBV5-1,15
CASSYSRPAGGQETQYF,TRBV6-5,17
CASSFPMFQRENNEQFF,TRBV28,17
CASSYGPGSSNQPQHF,TRBV6-2/TRBV6-3,16
CASSLSGDREAFF,TRBV27,13
CASGQKGGFQPQHF,TRBV23-1,14
CASSMERQAGGYYNEQFF,TRBV27,18
CASSSQGGTEAFF,TRBV5-1,13
CASSLEGETQYF,TRBV5-1,12
CSARDLGPGGNTGELFF,TRBV20-1,17
CASISFINEQFF,TRBV10-1,12
CASSQDVRLGSYNEQFF,TRBV4-2,17
CSARPGGTEAFF,TRBV20-1,12
CASSPRTGGDTGELFF,TRBV5-1,16
CASSPYGVQDEAFF,TRBV27,14
CSARGQGDIQYF,TRBV20-1,12
CAWSAGRADSPLHF,TRBV30,14